The 21 T cell receptor beta chains presented below share a single source sample, sequenced in a study of cytomegalovirus exposure and HLA in healthy donors. 13 Jbeta primers and 60 Vbeta primers were used for the PCR. Repertoires were generated with immunoSEQ multiplex PCR, while TCRdb's copy carries only in-frame clones and drops some. The profile shows about 160,000 clones, 80% of them singletons. What was sequenced was PBMCs. The receptor set was obtained from a man aged 18-30 years in good health and CMV-seropositive.

This chain's CDR3 is CASSQDLGQPYGYTF. The CDR3 DNA follows: TGCGCCAGCAGCCAAGATCTAGGACAGCCCTATGGCTACACCTTC. This chain joins TRBV4-3 and TRBJ1-2; D is perhaps TRBD1 (6 bases). Germline V gives CDR1 LGHNA, CDR2 YSLEER. CDR3 size: 15 residues. V was pared by 0 bases and J by 4 bases, with 12 bases between.

This clone was observed a handful of times. The genes are TRBV29-1 and TRBJ2-1; 10 nucleotides line up with TRBD1. Trimming at V came to 4 bases and at J to 8 bases, leaving 17 bases not matched to a gene. The CDR3 length is 17 residues. Per the germline V gene, CDR1 is SQVTM and CDR2 is ANQGSEA. The CDR3 region is CSVVFPRRTGGLDEQFF. The CDR3 nucleotides are TGCAGCGTTGTGTTTCCGCGTCGGACAGGGGGGTTGGATGAGCAGTTCTTC.

This clone was picked up a small number of times. CDR3 in amino acids: CASSGTSGRIDTQYF. The CDR3 DNA reads TGTGCCAGCAGCGGGACTAGCGGGAGGATAGATACGCAGTATTTT. This chain links TRBV6-1 with TRBJ2-3; TRBD2 matches 15 bases. Germline assignment: CDR1 MNHNS and CDR2 SASEGT. The ends lost 6 bases at V and 5 bases at J; junction bases unmatched: 3. The length of the CDR3 is 15 residues.

The V call is TRBV9, the J call TRBJ1-2; TRBD1 matches 7 bases. CDR3 length: 16 amino acids. The junction had 13 bases not matched to a gene; V was cut back by 0 bases and J by 8 bases. Germline lookup yields CDR1 SGDLS and CDR2 YYNGEE. CDR3 nucleotide sequence: TGTGCCAGCAGCGTAGTCACGGACAGGTCGATGGGGGGCTACACCTTC. This encodes CASSVVTDRSMGGYTF.

The V and J genes are TRBV5-4 and TRBJ2-7, with 14 bases that match TRBD2. The CDR3 is 18 residues long. The V and J ends lost 4 bases and 6 bases, in that order; junction bases with no gene match: 15. Looked up from germline, CDR1 is SGHNT and CDR2 is YYREEE (reference sequence). CDR3 in DNA: TGTGCCAGCAGCCTCGTCGGGTTCGGAGGGACTAGCGGGAGCGAGCAGTACTTC. Its translation is CASSLVGFGGTSGSEQYF.

This chain uses TRBV6-1 with TRBJ2-2, with 9 bases that match TRBD2. The CDR3 contains 15 residues. From germline, CDR1 is MNHNS and CDR2 SASEGT. After removal of 2 bases from V and 2 bases from J, the junction contained 0 bases not matched to a gene. The DNA for the CDR3 is TGTGCCAGCAGTGAACTAGCGGGAAACACCGGGGAGCTGTTTTTT. Translating gives CASSELAGNTGELFF.

This clone appeared once. This CDR3 is CASSLSATSGSYEQYF. Here the CDR3 DNA reads TGTGCCAGCAGTTTATCTGCTACTAGCGGGAGTTACGAGCAGTACTTC. This sequence joins TRBV27 and TRBJ2-7, with TRBD2 matching 11 bases. Germline CDR1 is MNHEY and CDR2 is SMNVEV (reference sequence). Trimming took 0 bases from V and 4 from J; bases not matched to a gene: 5. CDR3 length equals 16 residues.

The chain combines TRBV6-5 with TRBJ2-6, with D unresolved. The germline CDR1 and CDR2 sequences are MNHEY and SVGAGI. The V end lost 2 bases, the J end lost 0 bases, and 5 bases lay between the germline ends. CDR3 length: 15 residues. The CDR3 DNA reads as TGTGCCAGCAGTTACGTCAGCTCTGGGGCCAACGTCCTGACTTTC. It codes for CASSYVSSGANVLTF.

The V call is TRBV29-1, the J call TRBJ1-2; TRBD1 might be the D (5 bases). The CDR3 covers 14 residues. CDR1 and CDR2 (germline): SQVTM, ANQGSEA. Trimming cost V 4 bases and J 8 bases, with 20 bases left between them. The CDR3 region has the DNA TGCAGCGTTGTCACCGGGAGGGGAGTGGGAGGCTACACCTTC. It codes for CSVVTGRGVGGYTF.

This chain connects TRBV5-6 to TRBJ1-3; 7 bases align to TRBD1. With 1 base clipped from V and 1 base from J, the junction kept 8 bases outside the gene matches. The germline V gene encodes CDR1 SGHDT and CDR2 YYEEEE. The CDR3 runs 17 residues. The CDR3 protein is CASSLCVGGTSGNTIYF. In DNA, the CDR3 is TGTGCCAGCAGCTTGTGTGTAGGGGGCACTTCTGGAAACACCATATATTTT.

The genes are TRBV6-4 and TRBJ2-7; D is possibly TRBD2 (5 bases). V was cut by 3 bases and J by 1 base, with 16 bases left in between. This CDR3 is 16 amino acids long. Per the germline V gene, CDR1 is MRHNA and CDR2 is SNTAGT. CDR3 in DNA: TGTGCCAGCAGTGAGGGGTGGACTCCTATTTCCTACGAGCAGTACTTC. Amino acid sequence: CASSEGWTPISYEQYF.

V gene TRBV25-1 combines with J gene TRBJ1-2, with D perhaps matching TRBD1 (5 bases). This CDR3 has 13 residues. The V end lost 8 bases, the J end lost 8 bases, and 18 bases lay between the germline ends. CDR1 is MGHDK and CDR2 is SYGVNS in the germline V gene. The CDR3 here is CASSISGSRGYTF. DNA of the CDR3: TGTGCCAGCTCCATCTCAGGGTCCCGGGGCTACACCTTC.

Only a few counts were recorded for this clone. This chain connects TRBV14 to TRBJ1-6; 10 bases map to TRBD1. V was pared by 6 bases and J by 7 bases, with 9 bases of the junction left unmatched. Looked up from germline, CDR1 is SGHDN and CDR2 is FVKESK. CDR3 length equals 16 residues. In DNA form, the CDR3 reads TGTGCCAGCAGACCGGGACAGGGGATTTCGAATTCACCCCTCCACTTT. This gives the protein CASRPGQGISNSPLHF.

This chain connects TRBV6-1 to TRBJ1-3; 9 bases map to TRBD1. The CDR3 consists of 20 residues. V was pared by 1 base and J by 0 bases, with 13 bases of the junction left unmatched. Germline V gene sequence: CDR1 MNHNS, CDR2 SASEGT. CDR3: CASSEVLDRGLVDSGNTIYF. The CDR3 coding sequence is TGTGCCAGCAGTGAAGTCCTAGACAGGGGGTTGGTCGACTCTGGAAACACCATATATTTT.

This clone was detected only once. The chain is built from TRBV7-9 and TRBJ2-7; D is unclear. The length of the CDR3 is 14 residues. V was pared by 1 base and J by 2 bases, with 9 bases between. The germline V gene has CDR1 SEHNR and CDR2 FQNEAQ (reference sequence). CDR3 nucleotide sequence: TGTGCCAGCAGCTTAGGTGGCAGTACCTACGAGCAGTACTTC. Translating gives CASSLGGSTYEQYF.

The rearrangement links TRBV4-3 to TRBJ1-5, with TRBD1 identical over 9 bases. Germline loops: CDR1 LGHNA, CDR2 YSLEER. V was clipped by 4 bases and J by 5 bases; unmatched bases: 6. This CDR3 has 15 amino acids. The CDR3 spells CASSLGTGKYQPQHF. CDR3 DNA sequence: TGCGCCAGCAGCCTCGGGACAGGGAAATATCAGCCCCAGCATTTT.

V and J are TRBV30 and TRBJ2-7, with a weak D call TRBD2 (5 bases). The V end was cut by 0 bases, the J end by 6 bases, with 18 bases between. The V gene's germline CDR1 is GTSNPN and CDR2 SVGIG (reference sequence). The CDR3 totals 15 residues. CDR3 sequence: CAWSVLSGPDIEQYF. The CDR3 DNA reads as TGTGCCTGGAGTGTACTGAGCGGACCAGATATCGAGCAGTACTTC.

The V and J genes are TRBV11-2 and TRBJ2-7, with 14 nucleotides matching TRBD2. The germline gives CDR1 SGHAT, CDR2 FQNNGV. This CDR3 region has 16 residues. V trimming: 3 bases; J trimming: 4 bases; junction bases outside the gene matches: 5. The CDR3 bases are TGTGCCAGCAGCTTGGGACTAGCGGGAGAGGTTTACGAGCAGTACTTC. Amino acids: CASSLGLAGEVYEQYF.

This chain joins TRBV29-1 and TRBJ1-4; the D is unclear. Germline V gene sequence: CDR1 SQVTM, CDR2 ANQGSEA. The CDR3 is 13 amino acids. The V end was cut by 3 bases, the J end by 6 bases, with 11 bases between. The chain's CDR3 is CSVEGRRDEKLFF. CDR3 coding DNA: TGCAGCGTTGAGGGCCGGCGAGATGAAAAACTGTTTTTT. Full variable domain (rest looked up from reference TRBV29-1 and TRBJ1-4): SAVISQKPSRDICQRGTSLTIQCQVDSQVTMMFWYRQQPGQSLTLIATANQGSEATYESGFVIDKFPISRPNLTFSTLTVSNMSPEDSSIYLCSVEGRRDEKLFFGSGTQLSVL.

The rearrangement uses TRBV9 and TRBJ1-3; D uncertain. The CDR3 consists of 14 residues. CDR1 is SGDLS, CDR2 YYNGEE, per germline. Trimming removed 1 base at V and 4 bases at J, with 9 bases between. Here the CDR3 DNA reads TGTGCCAGCAGCGTAACCGGGTACGGAAACACCATATATTTT. Translating it yields CASSVTGYGNTIYF.

At least ten counts were recorded for this clone. The chain employs TRBV5-1 and TRBJ1-2, with 8 nucleotides matching TRBD1. The CDR3 spans 14 residues. Trimming at V came to 5 bases and at J to 5 bases, leaving 8 bases not matched to a gene. CDR1 and CDR2 from the germline V gene are SGHRS and YFSETQ. The CDR3 nucleotides read TGCGCCAGCAGAACCGGGACAGGAGAGTATGGCTACACCTTC. It encodes CASRTGTGEYGYTF.